The present T cell receptor (beta chain) was sequenced within a study of T cells after yellow fever vaccination. TCRdb re-called the 5' RACE reads through MiXCR, storing one row per CDR3 protein. The table has 200,000 to 300,000 distinct CDR3 sequences, more than 3.5% seen once. This clonotype was seen only a few times. The target antigen is unknown. Findings of the study overall: Only a minor proportion of clonotypes was detected across both CD4 and CD8 compartments.

The CDR3 is made up of 16 amino acids. The germline V and J ends were trimmed by 2 bases and 2 bases, with 13 bases remaining between them. Germline CDR1 is MNHEY and CDR2 is SVGAGI. Sequencing was performed on PBMCs, taken 15 days after the yellow fever booster vaccination. The V and J genes are TRBV6-5 and TRBJ1-3, with D unclear. The TCR sequence derives from a man younger than 30 who received the YFV17D yellow fever vaccine. CDR3 nucleotide sequence: TGTGCCAGCAGTTACGAACCGGCAATGGCTGGAAACACCATATATTTT. This encodes CASSYEPAMAGNTIYF.